These 18 T cell receptor beta chains came from one sample sequenced in a study of blood T cell repertoires in COVID-19. Sequencing was performed with immunoSEQ multiplex PCR; in TCRdb, only in-frame clones are kept and a portion is missing. The sample consists of approximately 150,000 clones, approximately 93% of them appearing once. Sequencing was performed on peripheral blood. These receptors were obtained from a woman between 55 and 75 years old with COVID-19, enrolled during active disease.

The V gene is TRBV4-3, the J gene TRBJ1-4; unclear D gene. The CDR3 spans 15 residues. The germline V gene encodes CDR1 LGHNA and CDR2 YSLEER. V shed 0 bases and J shed 0 bases, with 5 bases lying between them. CDR3 loop: CASSQDLATNEKLFF. CDR3 nucleotides: TGCGCCAGCAGCCAAGATCTTGCAACTAATGAAAAACTGTTTTTT.

The chain is built from TRBV12-3 or TRBV12-4 and TRBJ1-6; D unresolved. With 7 bases removed from V and 2 bases from J, the gap between germline ends came to 6 bases. The CDR3 is made up of 13 amino acids. The DNA for the CDR3 is TGTGCCAGCACCCCGGCCTATAATTCACCCCTCCACTTT. It translates to CASTPAYNSPLHF.

The gene calls are TRBV6-2 or TRBV6-3 and TRBJ1-1; no reliable D call. V was cut by 6 bases and J by 4 bases, with 12 bases left in between. CDR1 and CDR2 from the germline V gene are MNHEY and SVGEGT. The CDR3 totals 13 residues. CDR3 bases: TGTGCCAGCAGCTTACTGACAAGCACTGAAGCTTTCTTT. This translates into CASSLLTSTEAFF.

Only one count was recorded for this clone. CDR3: CASSPGTADTGELFF. Written as DNA, the CDR3 is TGTGCCAGCAGCCCCGGGACAGCCGACACCGGGGAGCTGTTTTTT. The chain couples TRBV7-3 to TRBJ2-2, with TRBD1 matching 7 bases. The CDR3 consists of 15 residues. The J segment lost 3 bases and the V segment lost 5 bases, leaving 6 bases of the junction unmatched. Germline CDR1 SGHTA, CDR2 FQGTGA.

V gene TRBV4-2 combines with J gene TRBJ2-2; a possible D gene is TRBD1 (5 bases). V was shortened by 1 base and J by 3 bases, with 12 bases between the two germline ends. The germline CDR1 and CDR2 sequences are LGHNA and YNFKEQ. This CDR3 has 16 residues. The CDR3 nucleotides read TGTGCCAGCAGCCAAGTAGGACAAACCTACACCGGGGAGCTGTTTTTT. It codes for CASSQVGQTYTGELFF.

The chain combines TRBV2 with TRBJ2-3, with 13 bases matching TRBD2. This CDR3 has 19 amino acids. With 2 bases clipped from V and 5 bases from J, the junction kept 13 bases outside the gene matches. The germline V gene encodes CDR1 SNHLY and CDR2 FYNNEI. The CDR3 loop reads CASSEPQTGTSGDLDTQYF. CDR3 in DNA: TGTGCCAGCAGTGAACCTCAGACTGGGACTAGCGGGGATCTAGATACGCAGTATTTT. Variable domain in full (rest from reference TRBV2 and TRBJ2-3): EPEVTQTPSHQVTQMGQEVILRCVPISNHLYFYWYRQILGQKVEFLVSFYNNEISEKSEIFDDQFSVERPDGSNFTLKIRSTKLEDSAMYFCASSEPQTGTSGDLDTQYFGPGTRLTVL.

The chain joins TRBV5-1 to TRBJ2-7, with no clear D. With 3 bases removed from V and 6 bases from J, the gap between germline ends came to 13 bases. This CDR3 is built from 13 residues. In germline, CDR1 is SGHRS, CDR2 YFSETQ. The DNA for the CDR3 is TGCGCCAGCAGCTACGACACCTCCCCCGAGCAGTACTTC. This codes for CASSYDTSPEQYF.

The gene calls are TRBV19 and TRBJ1-5; 7 bases align to TRBD1. This CDR3 spans 17 amino acids. In germline, CDR1 is LNHDA, CDR2 SQIVND (reference sequence). With V trimmed by 7 bases and J by 0 bases, 12 bases remained unmatched. As DNA, the CDR3 is TGTGCCAGTAAGGACAGGTTGGGTGGATATAGCAATCAGCCCCAGCATTTT. The encoded protein is CASKDRLGGYSNQPQHF.

This rearrangement joins TRBV4-1 to TRBJ2-2, with 14 bases that match TRBD2. The CDR3 length is 17 residues. V shed 4 bases, J shed 7 bases, and the junction held 8 bases outside the gene matches. Germline CDR1 is MGHRA and CDR2 is YSYEKL. CDR3 nucleotides: TGCGCCAGCAGCCCACCGGGACTAGCGGGGGCTGGCGGGGAGCTGTTTTTT. As protein: CASSPPGLAGAGGELFF.

The chain couples TRBV18 to TRBJ1-6, with 10 bases matching TRBD1. The germline CDR1 and CDR2 sequences are KGHSH and LQKENI. The CDR3 loop spans 15 amino acids. V shed 3 bases, J shed 7 bases, and the junction held 3 bases outside the gene matches. DNA for the CDR3: TGTGCCAGCTCACCTTTGGACAGGGGGAATTCACCCCTCCACTTT. It translates to CASSPLDRGNSPLHF.

V gene TRBV6-5 combines with J gene TRBJ1-5, with TRBD1 matching over 8 bases. The CDR3 length is 15 residues. Trimming removed 6 bases from V and 0 bases from J; junction bases left unmatched: 4. Germline lookup yields CDR1 MNHEY and CDR2 SVGAGI. The CDR3 DNA is TGTGCCAGCAGGACGGACAGGGCTAGCAATCAGCCCCAGCATTTT. The encoded protein is CASRTDRASNQPQHF.

The rearrangement links TRBV4-3 to TRBJ2-2; D is perhaps TRBD2 (5 bases). V dropped 1 base and J dropped 6 bases, with 9 bases sitting between them. Germline CDR1 is LGHNA and CDR2 is YSLEER. This CDR3 has 14 residues. CDR3 nucleotides: TGCGCCAGCAGCCAAGTAACTAGATCCGGGGAGCTGTTTTTT. It is translated as CASSQVTRSGELFF.

V and J are TRBV19 and TRBJ1-1; tentatively, D is TRBD1 (5 bases). Trimming took 1 base from V and 1 from J, leaving 10 bases between them. The length of the CDR3 is 15 residues. The germline CDR1 and CDR2 sequences are LNHDA and SQIVND (reference sequence). CDR3 DNA: TGTGCCAGTAGTATAGGGGGCCGAGGGAACACTGAAGCTTTCTTT. Translated, it gives CASSIGGRGNTEAFF.

The gene calls are TRBV6-2 or TRBV6-3 and TRBJ2-3; 12 bases align to TRBD2. CDR1 is MNHEY and CDR2 is SVGEGT in the germline V gene. CDR3 length: 16 residues. The V segment lost 5 bases and the J segment 2 bases; nucleotides outside the gene matches: 5. CDR3 residues: CASSHRLAGDTDTQYF. DNA of the CDR3: TGTGCCAGCAGTCACAGACTAGCGGGGGACACAGATACGCAGTATTTT.

CDR3: CASKIGQPGEAFF. DNA for the CDR3: TGTGCCAGTAAAATCGGACAGCCCGGCGAAGCTTTCTTT. The V and J genes are TRBV19 and TRBJ1-1; D might be TRBD1 (6 bases). V lost 7 bases and J 8 bases, leaving 17 bases between the germline ends. Germline CDR1 and CDR2: LNHDA and SQIVND (reference sequence). The CDR3 loop spans 13 amino acids.

This chain uses TRBV3-1 (or the pseudogene TRBV3-2) with TRBJ2-7; TRBD1 agrees at 7 bases. Germline trimming cut 8 bases from V and 6 bases from J; bases unmatched to any gene: 13. This CDR3 region has 14 residues. CDR1 is LGHDT and CDR2 is YNNKEL in the germline V gene (reference sequence). In nucleotides, the CDR3 is TGTGCCAGCGCCGGGACAGCGGAAAAGGGCGAGCAGTACTTC. It encodes CASAGTAEKGEQYF.

V is TRBV5-1 and J is TRBJ1-6, with D hard to call. The CDR3 has 17 residues. Germline CDR1 and CDR2: SGHRS and YFSETQ. V was clipped by 0 bases and J by 7 bases, with 17 bases between them. The CDR3 reads CASSLGVVTRGNSPLHF. Here the CDR3 DNA reads TGCGCCAGCAGCTTGGGAGTAGTGACTCGTGGGAATTCACCCCTCCACTTT.

The chain couples TRBV6-5 to TRBJ1-6; no clear D gene. Germline CDR1 MNHEY, CDR2 SVGAGI. The CDR3 is 15 amino acids. V lost 7 bases, J lost 9 bases, and 19 bases lay in between. The CDR3 nucleotides read TGTGCCAGCACCGAATACGCGGGCCGCCCTTCACCCCTCCACTTT. Its protein product is CASTEYAGRPSPLHF.